This TCR beta chain was observed in a study of CD8+CD57+ T cells in acquired aplastic anemia. The study, taken as a whole, reports: Shared by patients and controls, 25 to 30 CD8+ CDR3s were abundant in patients.

Template material for TCR beta VDJ and CDR3 profiling consisted of genomic DNA. MiXCR, run by TCRdb on the reads, gives a single entry per CDR3 protein. This table has about 68,000 distinct CDR3 sequences, under 65% appearing once. Remarks on this clonotype: As yet, its antigen is unknown. The germline gene is not matched at one end of the junction; a read error may be the cause.

Sequenced sample: sorted CD4+, CD8+, or CD8+CD57+ T cells (not recorded which) from PBMCs. This clonotype was sampled from a human donor in good health, serving as a control.

The CDR3 DNA follows: TGTGCCAGCAGTTCCCCTCCACGACAGAGCTTCTATGGCTACGCCTTC. Protein sequence: CASSSPPRQSFYGYAF. This sequence joins TRBV12-3 or TRBV12-4 and TRBJ1-2, with D maybe TRBD1 (5 bases). CDR3 length equals 16 residues.